This T cell receptor beta chain was profiled in a study of blood T cell repertoires in COVID-19. Across the study: Sites across the United States, Italy and Spain contributed samples from acute and convalescent COVID-19. T cells, B-cell-depleted T cells, or PBMCs supplied cDNA or gDNA.

Profiled with immunoSEQ multiplex PCR; TCRdb holds only in-frame clones, not every one. The table includes 90,000 to 150,000 clones, around 82% detected once. Trimming at V came to 1 base and at J to 5 bases, leaving 2 bases not matched to a gene. This CDR3 has 15 residues. Germline V CDR1 and CDR2: MNHEY, SVGAGI. The receptor comes from a human donor in a cohort sampled during active COVID-19. The sample taken for sequencing was peripheral blood. This chain joins TRBV6-5 and TRBJ2-2; TRBD2 matches 9 bases. This CDR3 is CASSYWRGGTGELFF. DNA of the CDR3: TGTGCCAGCAGTTACTGGCGGGGGGGTACCGGGGAGCTGTTTTTT.